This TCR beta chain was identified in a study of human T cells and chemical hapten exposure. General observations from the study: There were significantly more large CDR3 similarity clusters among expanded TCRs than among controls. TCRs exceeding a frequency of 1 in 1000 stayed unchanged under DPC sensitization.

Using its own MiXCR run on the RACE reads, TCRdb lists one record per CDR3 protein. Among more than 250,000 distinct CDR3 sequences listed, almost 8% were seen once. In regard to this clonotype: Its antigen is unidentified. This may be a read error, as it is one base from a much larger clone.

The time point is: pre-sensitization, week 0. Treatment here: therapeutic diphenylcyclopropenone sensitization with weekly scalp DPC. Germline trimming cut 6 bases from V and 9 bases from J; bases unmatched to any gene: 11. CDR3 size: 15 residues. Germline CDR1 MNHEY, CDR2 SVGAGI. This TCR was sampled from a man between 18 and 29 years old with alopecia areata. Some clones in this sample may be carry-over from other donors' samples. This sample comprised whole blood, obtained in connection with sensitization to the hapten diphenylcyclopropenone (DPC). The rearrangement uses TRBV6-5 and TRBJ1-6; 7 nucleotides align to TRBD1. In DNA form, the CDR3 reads TGTGCCAGCAGCTTATCCCAGACAGGGAGTTCACCCCTCCACTTT. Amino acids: CASSLSQTGSSPLHF.